This is a list of T cell receptor beta chains from one sample in a study of shared clonotypes between healthy human individuals. The repertoire was sequenced with immunoSEQ multiplex PCR; TCRdb's copy has only in-frame clones and lacks some. Of approximately 2.5 million clones in the sample, approximately 93% were seen once. Material for sequencing was naive CD4+ T cells from PBMCs. These receptors came from a man in his late teens or twenties in good health. Some clones in this sample may be carry-over from other donors' samples. CDR3s include the opening cysteine and the closing phenylalanine or tryptophan. A D gene is named only where the DNA matches it firmly. Size tells how often a clone was seen (once, few, many) or the class of an expanded clone, and some rows leave it out.

TGCGCCAGCAGCTGGCAGGGACTTGGAAACACCATATATTTT,CASSWQGLGNTIYF,-,TRBV5-1,14,TRBJ1-3,-
TGTGCCAGCAGCTCGCCAGGGAGCACAGATACGCAGTATTTT,CASSSPGSTDTQYF,-,TRBV5-4,14,TRBJ2-3,-
TGTGCCAGCAGCTTAAGGTCGGGAGCGTCCGGGGAGCTGTTTTTT,CASSLRSGASGELFF,few,TRBV7-3,15,TRBJ2-2,-
TGTGCCAGCAGCCTCCCCCGGGAGTACTTC,CASSLPREYF,-,TRBV12-1,10,TRBJ2-7,-
TGCGCCAGCAGCCAACCCGGGACGAGCTCTGGAAACACCATATATTTT,CASSQPGTSSGNTIYF,-,TRBV5-1,16,TRBJ1-3,-
TGCGCCAGCAGTGAGTCATATCAGCTAGCCAGAGATACGCAGTATTTT,CASSESYQLARDTQYF,-,TRBV10-1,16,TRBJ2-3,-
TGTGCCAGCAGCGTAGTATCTAGTTCGGAGACCCAGTACTTC,CASSVVSSSETQYF,-,TRBV9,14,TRBJ2-5,-
TGTGCCAGCAGTTTAGTTTGGGGGGCTCGCTTTAACACTGAAGCTTTCTTT,CASSLVWGARFNTEAFF,-,TRBV28,17,TRBJ1-1,-
TGTGCCAGTAGACTCGGACAGGAAAACACTGAAGCTTTCTTT,CASRLGQENTEAFF,-,TRBV19,14,TRBJ1-1,TRBD1
TGTGCCAGCAGTTTCTCACATCCCAGGGACGGCAATCAGCCCCAGCATTTT,CASSFSHPRDGNQPQHF,once,TRBV27,17,TRBJ1-5,-
TGTGCCAGCAGTGGGGGGACAGGGGGCGCGAAACAGCCCCAGCATTTT,CASSGGTGGAKQPQHF,-,TRBV6-1,16,TRBJ1-5,TRBD1
TGTGCCAGCAGCTTGGGGGACTATGGCTACACCTTC,CASSLGDYGYTF,-,TRBV5-6,12,TRBJ1-2,-
TGCGCCAGCAGTGAGCGAACCGGGACAGGGTTTTCCTACGAGCAGTACTTC,CASSERTGTGFSYEQYF,-,TRBV10-1,17,TRBJ2-7,TRBD1
TGTGCCAGCAGCCCTCTTTGGACTAGCGGGTACAATGAGCAGTTCTTC,CASSPLWTSGYNEQFF,-,TRBV9,16,TRBJ2-1,TRBD2
TGTGCCACCAGCAGACCGGCGGGGAAGGACGCCCTCTCTTCGGCTTTCTTT,CATSRPAGKDALSSAFF,-,TRBV15,17,TRBJ1-1,-
TGCGCCAGCAGCTTGGCCCCGGACACGAGCACTGAAGCTTTCTTT,CASSLAPDTSTEAFF,-,TRBV5-1,15,TRBJ1-1,-
TGTGCCAGCTCACTTGGACCAATGCCGGCCCGCGTAGAAGCTTTCTTT,CASSLGPMPARVEAFF,few,TRBV18,16,TRBJ1-1,-
TGTGCCAGCAGAACTCCTCATCCGGGACAGGGGGCAGGTGAGCAGTTCTTC,CASRTPHPGQGAGEQFF,-,TRBV28,17,TRBJ2-1,TRBD1
TGTGCCAGTAGTAGTCAGACCGGGAGAGGCTCCTACGAGCAGTACTTC,CASSSQTGRGSYEQYF,-,TRBV19,16,TRBJ2-7,-
TGTGCCAGCAGCTTAGTATCCAGCTCTGGGGCCAACGTCCTGACTTTC,CASSLVSSSGANVLTF,-,TRBV7-2,16,TRBJ2-6,-
TGCGCCAGCAGGGTTGGGACAGCTAACTATGGCTACACCTTC,CASRVGTANYGYTF,-,TRBV5-1,14,TRBJ1-2,TRBD1
TGTGCCAGTAGTGCCAGGACAGGGGGACGATGGAATCAGCCCCAGCATTTT,CASSARTGGRWNQPQHF,-,TRBV19,17,TRBJ1-5,TRBD1
TGTGCCAGCAGCAGTGGGGGACATCGGGGCTACACCTTC,CASSSGGHRGYTF,-,TRBV7-9,13,TRBJ1-2,-
TGTGCCAGCAGTCCCCGTCGACAGGGGCGTGAAAAACTGTTTTTT,CASSPRRQGREKLFF,-,TRBV28,15,TRBJ1-4,TRBD1
TGTGCCTCAATGGGGTCCGGGGAGCTGTTTTTT,CASMGSGELFF,once,TRBV30,11,TRBJ2-2,-
TGTGCCAGCAGCTTAGCGGGGGTAGCGGGAGGTTCTTTGGAGACCCAGTACTTC,CASSLAGVAGGSLETQYF,-,TRBV7-2,18,TRBJ2-5,TRBD2
TGTGCCAGCAGCTCTAGCGGGGCGGGGGAGCAGTTCTTC,CASSSSGAGEQFF,-,TRBV9,13,TRBJ2-1,TRBD2
TGTGCCACCAGCAGAGATTTTGGGGCCGTTTCCTACGAGCAGTACTTC,CATSRDFGAVSYEQYF,-,TRBV15,16,TRBJ2-7,-
TGTGCCAGCAGCCCATACCGGGGGGCGGGGACTGAAGCTTTCTTT,CASSPYRGAGTEAFF,-,TRBV27,15,TRBJ1-1,-
TGTGCCAGCAGCTCAGCGGGAGGCACAGATACGCAGTATTTT,CASSSAGGTDTQYF,-,TRBV7-9,14,TRBJ2-3,TRBD2
TGTGCCAGCAGCAAGGGGCAGGGCGATGGCTACACCTTC,CASSKGQGDGYTF,-,TRBV7-2,13,TRBJ1-2,-
TGTGCCAGCAGCTCCCAGGGGGGGAAAAACATTCAGTACTTC,CASSSQGGKNIQYF,-,TRBV5-6,14,TRBJ2-4,-
TGTGCCAGCAGCCCCCGGTCTAGCTACGGCTTCGATGAGCAGTTCTTC,CASSPRSSYGFDEQFF,-,TRBV7-6,16,TRBJ2-1,-
TGTGCCAGCAATCGTGGGGCAGAGACCCAGTACTTC,CASNRGAETQYF,-,TRBV28,12,TRBJ2-5,-
TGCGCCAGCAGCTTGGTTAGTTCGTTCGAGCAGTTCTTC,CASSLVSSFEQFF,-,TRBV5-1,13,TRBJ2-1,-
TGTGCCAGCAGCTTAGGCCCAGTGGGGGAGACCCAGTACTTC,CASSLGPVGETQYF,-,TRBV7-8,14,TRBJ2-5,-
TGTGCCAGCAGTAGGACAGGTTCCTACGAGCAGTACTTC,CASSRTGSYEQYF,-,TRBV6-1,13,TRBJ2-7,TRBD1
TGCGCCAGCAGCCAGGTAGCCGGACAGGGGAACTATGGCTACACCTTC,CASSQVAGQGNYGYTF,-,TRBV5-1,16,TRBJ1-2,TRBD1
TGTGCCAGTAGGCCCAGGGAGACTAATGAAAAACTGTTTTTT,CASRPRETNEKLFF,-,TRBV19,14,TRBJ1-4,-
TGTGCCAGTAGTATAGGTAGGGGAAGAAGGGGCGGTGGCTACACCTTC,CASSIGRGRRGGGYTF,-,TRBV19,16,TRBJ1-2,-
TGCGCCAGCAGCTTTTCACAAGAGACCCAGTACTTC,CASSFSQETQYF,-,TRBV5-1,12,TRBJ2-5,-
TGCGCCAGCAGCCCTACCCTAAATCAGCCCCAGCATTTT,CASSPTLNQPQHF,-,TRBV5-1,13,TRBJ1-5,-
TGCGCCAGCAGCTTGGAGGGTGGTGAAGCTTTCTTT,CASSLEGGEAFF,few,TRBV5-1,12,TRBJ1-1,-
TGTGCCACTCAAAGGACTAGCGGGAGGACCTACAATGAGCAGTTCTTC,CATQRTSGRTYNEQFF,-,TRBV19,16,TRBJ2-1,TRBD2
TGTGCCAGCAGCGTAGGAAGAAGCGGGATTTCAGAGCAGTACTTC,CASSVGRSGISEQYF,-,TRBV9,15,TRBJ2-7,TRBD2
TGTGCCAGCAGCAAACTCACTATGGGCAGCCGCTATGGCTACACCTTC,CASSKLTMGSRYGYTF,once,TRBV21-1,16,TRBJ1-2,-
TGTGCCAGCAGCTTAGATCGTTTAGTTTCCTACGAGCAGTACTTC,CASSLDRLVSYEQYF,-,TRBV11-2,15,TRBJ2-7,-
TGTGCCAGCAGTTTATCGAGAGGCAATGAGCAGTTCTTC,CASSLSRGNEQFF,-,TRBV27,13,TRBJ2-1,-
TGTGCCAGCAGTTTGCTGTCCCCCTACGAGCAGTACTTC,CASSLLSPYEQYF,-,TRBV28,13,TRBJ2-7,-
TGTGCCATCAGTGACAACAGGGGAGATACGCAGTATTTT,CAISDNRGDTQYF,-,TRBV10-3,13,TRBJ2-3,TRBD1
TGTGCCAGCTCACCACCGTCGGGCAATCAGCCCCAGCATTTT,CASSPPSGNQPQHF,-,TRBV18,14,TRBJ1-5,-
TGTGCCAGCAGTTACCCGAGGATACATCCGAGCTCCTACGAGCAGTACTTC,CASSYPRIHPSSYEQYF,-,TRBV6-7,17,TRBJ2-7,-
TGTGCCAGCAGCTTAGGGGCCCCTATGAACACTGAAGCTTTCTTT,CASSLGAPMNTEAFF,-,TRBV11-2,15,TRBJ1-1,-
TGTGCCAGCAGCTCCAGGACTAGTGGGGACATCAATGAGCAGTTCTTC,CASSSRTSGDINEQFF,-,TRBV11-2,16,TRBJ2-1,-
TGTGCCAGCAGCCAAGAGACAGGGAGACCAGATACGCAGTATTTT,CASSQETGRPDTQYF,-,TRBV4-2,15,TRBJ2-3,TRBD1
TGTGCTAGTGGCCGGGGAGGGCCGAGCACAGATACGCAGTATTTT,CASGRGGPSTDTQYF,-,TRBV12-5,15,TRBJ2-3,TRBD2
TGTGCCAGCAGCCTGACTAGCGGGGGGTACGAGCAGTACTTC,CASSLTSGGYEQYF,-,TRBV5-5,14,TRBJ2-7,TRBD2
TGCAGCGTGAGGGGGGGGCCTGGGAATGAAAAACTGTTTTTT,CSVRGGPGNEKLFF,-,TRBV29-1,14,TRBJ1-4,-
TGTGCCAGCAGCTTAGGGAGTCTGGATACGCAGTATTTT,CASSLGSLDTQYF,once,TRBV7-2,13,TRBJ2-3,-